Shown below are 10 T cell receptor beta chains from a single sample sequenced in a study of shared clonotypes between healthy human individuals. Produced via immunoSEQ multiplex PCR; TCRdb's table is partial and in-frame only. The sample includes approximately 2.3 million clones, about 92% seen only once; the top ten take under 0.45%. The sample was naive CD4+ T cells from PBMCs. Subset denoted: CD45RA+ positively selected. These receptors were obtained from a man between 18 and 35 years old in good health. Some clones in this sample may be carry-over from other donors' samples.

The gene calls are TRBV19 and TRBJ2-3; 11 bases match TRBD2. The CDR3 is 22 amino acids. CDR1 LNHDA and CDR2 SQIVND come from the germline V gene (reference sequence). After removal of 4 bases from V and 1 base from J, the junction contained 22 bases not matched to a gene. The CDR3 bases are TGTGCCAGTAGTAAACAGGGGGCGCAGGCTAGCGGGAGGCGGAGGGGCACAGATACGCAGTATTTT. Amino acid sequence: CASSKQGAQASGRRRGTDTQYF. The entire variable domain, with the rest obtained from reference TRBV19 and TRBJ2-3, is as follows: DGGITQSPKYLFRKEGQNVTLSCEQNLNHDAMYWYRQDPGQGLRLIYYSQIVNDFQKGDIAEGYSVSREKKESFPLTVTSAQKNPTAFYLCASSKQGAQASGRRRGTDTQYFGPGTRLTVL.

To note about this clone: Other DNA sequences in the same sample also yield this CDR3. The chain uses TRBV7-9 and TRBJ2-7; TRBD1 aligns across 7 bases. The CDR3 runs to 14 residues. Germline V gene data show CDR1 as SEHNR and CDR2 as FQNEAQ (reference sequence). V lost 5 bases and J lost 4; bases outside the gene matches: 8. CDR3: CASSPLGGPYEQYF. CDR3 in DNA: TGTGCCAGCAGCCCCTTAGGGGGCCCATACGAGCAGTACTTC.

The chain is built from TRBV4-3 and TRBJ1-6; possible D gene TRBD1, 5 bases. Deletions cut 1 base from V and 6 bases from J, with 13 bases between. This CDR3 comprises 16 residues. Germline V gives CDR1 LGHNA, CDR2 YSLEER. CDR3 in amino acids: CASSQALTVPNSPLHF. The CDR3 nucleotides are TGCGCCAGCAGCCAAGCTCTGACAGTGCCTAATTCACCCCTCCACTTT.

To note about this clone: This CDR3 is also generated by other DNA sequences in the sample. This chain links TRBV27 with TRBJ2-7; 10 nucleotides match TRBD1. V lost 5 bases, J lost 0 bases, and 4 bases stayed unmatched. Per germline, CDR1 MNHEY and CDR2 SMNVEV (reference sequence). CDR3 length: 15 amino acids. The DNA of the CDR3 is TGTGCCAGCAGTACCCGGACAGGGGGCTCCTACGAGCAGTACTTC. It is translated as CASSTRTGGSYEQYF.

With regard to this clone: In the same sample, other DNA sequences code for this CDR3. This chain connects TRBV7-2 to TRBJ2-7, with 9 nucleotides matching TRBD1. Germline V gene data show CDR1 as SGHTA and CDR2 as FQGNSA. With V trimmed by 4 bases and J by 2 bases, 3 bases remained unmatched. CDR3 size: 14 residues. CDR3 sequence: CASSSRQGAYEQYF. The CDR3 nucleotides are TGTGCCAGCAGCTCTCGACAGGGGGCCTACGAGCAGTACTTC.

The rearrangement joins TRBV27 to TRBJ2-5; TRBD2 matches at 11 bases. Germline CDR1 and CDR2: MNHEY and SMNVEV (reference sequence). Trimming removed 5 bases from V and 3 bases from J; junction bases left unmatched: 11. The CDR3 runs 17 residues. The CDR3 DNA reads TGTGCCAGCAGTGTAATAGCGGGAGGGCCTAGGAAAGAGACCCAGTACTTC. Translated, it gives CASSVIAGGPRKETQYF.

This CDR3 reads CASSELGRLYGYTF. CDR3 DNA: TGTGCCAGCAGCGAACTAGGAAGGTTATATGGCTACACCTTC. The chain combines TRBV28 with TRBJ1-2; no clear D. Germline assignment: CDR1 MDHEN and CDR2 SYDVKM. V lost 6 bases to trimming and J lost 5 bases, with 16 bases between them. The CDR3 has 14 amino acids.

The chain is built from TRBV25-1 and TRBJ2-7, with TRBD2 matching over 9 bases. The CDR3 has 14 residues. V lost 8 bases to trimming and J lost 0 bases; unmatched junction nucleotides: 5. Germline assignment: CDR1 MGHDK and CDR2 SYGVNS. In DNA form, the CDR3 reads TGTGCCAGCGGAATAGCGGGAGACTCCTACGAGCAGTACTTC. This gives the protein CASGIAGDSYEQYF.

The rearrangement links TRBV4-3 to TRBJ1-1, with D possibly being TRBD1 (6 bases). The CDR3 extends over 15 amino acids. CDR1 is LGHNA, CDR2 YSLEER, per germline. The V end lost 1 base, the J end lost 10 bases, and 19 bases lay between the germline ends. The CDR3 DNA follows: TGCGCCAGCAGCCAAGGCAGGGGCGCGGGGGGGATAGCTTTCTTT. It translates to CASSQGRGAGGIAFF.

The V and J genes are TRBV10-3 and TRBJ1-5; a weak D match, TRBD1 (6 bases). Germline assignment: CDR1 ENHRY and CDR2 SYGVKD. The CDR3 is 17 residues long. V was cut by 3 bases and J by 5 bases, with 20 bases left in between. CDR3 coding DNA: TGTGCCATCAGTGAAGGGATCGGGAGGGGGGTTGATCAGCCCCAGCATTTT. Protein product: CAISEGIGRGVDQPQHF.